This TCR beta chain was sequenced during a study of cytomegalovirus exposure and HLA in healthy donors. The PCR ran on 60 Vbeta and 13 Jbeta primers. Method: immunoSEQ multiplex PCR; TCRdb's copy keeps in-frame clones and lacks some. The data show over 120,000 clones, approximately 84% seen once. Study-wide findings and caveats: Earlier analysis yielded a pattern in which most TCR beta V segments were productive about 87% or about 30% of the time. One cluster of highly shared sequence variants probably arose as a sequencing artifact.

The table lists this clone with a count of one. The antigen remains undetermined. The sequenced sample consisted of PBMCs. The origin of this receptor is a woman aged 55 to 70 in good health and CMV-seropositive.

The CDR3 coding sequence is TGCGCCAGCAGCCAAGGTGGGCTCGAGCAGTACTTC. Protein: CASSQGGLEQYF. The J gene is TRBJ2-5, the V gene TRBV4-1; no reliable D call. The better agreement between TRBJ2-7 and the DNA end casts doubt on the J call. The germline gives CDR1 MGHRA, CDR2 YSYEKL. This CDR3 is built from 12 residues.